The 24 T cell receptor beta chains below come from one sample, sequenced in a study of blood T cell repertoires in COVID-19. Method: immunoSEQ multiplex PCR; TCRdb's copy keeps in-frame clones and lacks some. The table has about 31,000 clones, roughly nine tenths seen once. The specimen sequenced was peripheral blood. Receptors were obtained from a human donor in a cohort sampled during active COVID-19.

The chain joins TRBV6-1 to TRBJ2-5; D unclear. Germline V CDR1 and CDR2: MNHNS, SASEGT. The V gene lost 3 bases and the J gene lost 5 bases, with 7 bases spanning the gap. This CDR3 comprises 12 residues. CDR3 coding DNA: TGTGCCAGCAGTGACCCCGTGGAGACCCAGTACTTC. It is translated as CASSDPVETQYF.

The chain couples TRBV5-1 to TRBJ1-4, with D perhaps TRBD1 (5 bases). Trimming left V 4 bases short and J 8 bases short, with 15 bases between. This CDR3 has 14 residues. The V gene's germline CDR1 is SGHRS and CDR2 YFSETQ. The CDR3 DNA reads TGCGCCAGCAGCCGGGAGGGGTTAGGGGAAAAACTGTTTTTT. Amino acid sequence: CASSREGLGEKLFF.

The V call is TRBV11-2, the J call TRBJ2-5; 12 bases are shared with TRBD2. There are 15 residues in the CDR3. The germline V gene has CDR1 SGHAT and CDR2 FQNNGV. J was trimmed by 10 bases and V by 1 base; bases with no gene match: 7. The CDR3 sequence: CASSLGASGGAVQYF. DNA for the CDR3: TGTGCCAGCAGCTTAGGGGCTAGCGGGGGGGCTGTCCAGTACTTC.

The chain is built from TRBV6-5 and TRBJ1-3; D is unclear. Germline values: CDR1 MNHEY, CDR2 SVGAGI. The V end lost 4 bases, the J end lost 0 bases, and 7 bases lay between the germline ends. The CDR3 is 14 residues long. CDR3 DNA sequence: TGTGCCAGCAGTTCCGTCTACTCTGGAAACACCATATATTTT. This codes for CASSSVYSGNTIYF.

CDR3 in DNA: TGTGCCATCGGCCCCGGGACAGGAATAAACATTCAGTACTTC. Its translation: CAIGPGTGINIQYF. This chain links TRBV10-3 with TRBJ2-4; 8 positions match TRBD1. The CDR3 is 14 amino acids. Per germline, CDR1 ENHRY and CDR2 SYGVKD. The ends lost 8 bases at V and 6 bases at J; junction bases unmatched: 9.

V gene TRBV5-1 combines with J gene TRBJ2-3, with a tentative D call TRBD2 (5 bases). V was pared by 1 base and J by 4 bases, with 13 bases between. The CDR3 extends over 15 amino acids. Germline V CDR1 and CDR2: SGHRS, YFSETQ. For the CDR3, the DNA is TGCGCCAGCAGCTTGCACGGACTGGAACCAGATACGCAGTATTTT. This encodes CASSLHGLEPDTQYF.

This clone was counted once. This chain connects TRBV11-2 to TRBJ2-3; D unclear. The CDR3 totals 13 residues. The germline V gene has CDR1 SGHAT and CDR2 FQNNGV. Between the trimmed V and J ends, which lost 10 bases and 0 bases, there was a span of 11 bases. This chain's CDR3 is CATRVPSTDTQYF. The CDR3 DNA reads TGTGCCACCCGGGTTCCTAGCACAGATACGCAGTATTTT. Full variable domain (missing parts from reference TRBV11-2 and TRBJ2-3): EAGVAQSPRYKIIEKRQSVAFWCNPISGHATLYWYQQILGQGPKLLIQFQNNGVVDDSQLPKDRFSAERLKGVDSTLKIQPAKLEDSAVYLCATRVPSTDTQYFGPGTRLTVL.

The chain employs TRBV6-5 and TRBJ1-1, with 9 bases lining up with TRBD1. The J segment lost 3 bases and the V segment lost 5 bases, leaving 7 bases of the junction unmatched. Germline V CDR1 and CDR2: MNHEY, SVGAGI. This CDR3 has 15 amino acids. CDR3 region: CASSLQTGGDTEAFF. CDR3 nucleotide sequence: TGTGCCAGCAGTCTACAGACAGGGGGGGACACTGAAGCTTTCTTT.

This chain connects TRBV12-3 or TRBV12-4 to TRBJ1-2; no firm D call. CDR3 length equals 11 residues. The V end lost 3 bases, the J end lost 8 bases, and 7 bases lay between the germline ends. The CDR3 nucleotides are TGTGCCAGCAGTTTTCAGGTCGGCTACACCTTC. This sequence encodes CASSFQVGYTF.

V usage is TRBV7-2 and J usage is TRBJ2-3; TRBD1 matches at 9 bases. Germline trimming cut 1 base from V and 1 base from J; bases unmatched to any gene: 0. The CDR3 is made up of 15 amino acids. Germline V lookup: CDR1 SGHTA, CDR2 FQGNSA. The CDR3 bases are TGTGCCAGCAGCTTAGGACAGGGGGGCACAGATACGCAGTATTTT. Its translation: CASSLGQGGTDTQYF.

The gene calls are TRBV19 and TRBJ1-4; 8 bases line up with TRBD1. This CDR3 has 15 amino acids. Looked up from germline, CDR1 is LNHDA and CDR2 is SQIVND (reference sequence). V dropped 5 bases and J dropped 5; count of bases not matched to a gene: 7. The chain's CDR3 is CASSPQGVLNEKLFF. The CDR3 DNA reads TGTGCCAGTAGTCCACAGGGGGTGCTCAATGAAAAACTGTTTTTT.

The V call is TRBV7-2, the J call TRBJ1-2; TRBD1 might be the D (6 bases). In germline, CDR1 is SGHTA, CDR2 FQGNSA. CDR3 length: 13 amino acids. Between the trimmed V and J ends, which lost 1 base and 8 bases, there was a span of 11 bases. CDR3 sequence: CASSLEPGVGYTF. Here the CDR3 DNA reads TGTGCCAGCAGCTTAGAACCAGGGGTCGGCTACACCTTC.

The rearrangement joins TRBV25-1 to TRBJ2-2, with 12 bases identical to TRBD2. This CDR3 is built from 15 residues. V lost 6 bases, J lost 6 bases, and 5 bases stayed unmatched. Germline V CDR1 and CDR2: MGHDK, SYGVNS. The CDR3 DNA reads TGTGCCAGCAGCCGCCTAGCGGGAGGGCCCGGGGAGCTGTTTTTT. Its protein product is CASSRLAGGPGELFF. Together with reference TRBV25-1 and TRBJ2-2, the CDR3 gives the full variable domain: EADIYQTPRYLVIGTGKKITLECSQTMGHDKMYWYQQDPGMELHLIHYSYGVNSTEKGDLSSESTVSRIRTEHFPLTLESARPSHTSQYLCASSRLAGGPGELFFGEGSRLTVL.

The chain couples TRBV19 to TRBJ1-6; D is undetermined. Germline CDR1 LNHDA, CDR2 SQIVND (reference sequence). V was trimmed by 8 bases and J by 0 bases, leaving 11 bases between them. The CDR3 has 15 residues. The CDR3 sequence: CASGWLRSYNSPLHF. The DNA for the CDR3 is TGTGCCAGTGGTTGGCTTCGCTCCTATAATTCACCCCTCCACTTT.

The CDR3 nucleotides are TGTGCCAGCGGGATACTAGCGGGGGAAGGTTCCGCGCAGTATTTT. This sequence encodes CASGILAGEGSAQYF. This chain connects TRBV2 to TRBJ2-3; 11 positions match TRBD2. V trimming: 8 bases; J trimming: 10 bases; junction bases outside the gene matches: 14. The CDR3 is 15 residues long. Germline V lookup: CDR1 SNHLY, CDR2 FYNNEI.

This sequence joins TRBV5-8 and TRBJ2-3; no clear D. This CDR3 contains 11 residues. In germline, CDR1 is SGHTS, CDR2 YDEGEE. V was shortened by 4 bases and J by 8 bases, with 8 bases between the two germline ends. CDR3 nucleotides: TGTGCCAGCAGCCCTTTATCTACGCAGTATTTT. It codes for CASSPLSTQYF. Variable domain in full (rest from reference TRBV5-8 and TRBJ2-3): EAGVTQSPTHLIKTRGQQATLRCSPISGHTSVYWYQQALGLGLQFLLWYDEGEERNRGNFPPRFSGRQFPNYSSELNVNALELEDSALYLCASSPLSTQYFGPGTRLTVL.

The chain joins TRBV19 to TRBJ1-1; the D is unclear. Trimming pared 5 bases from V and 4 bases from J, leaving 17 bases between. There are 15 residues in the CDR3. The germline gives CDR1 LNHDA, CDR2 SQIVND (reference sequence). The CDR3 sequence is CASSLTGSWGTEAFF. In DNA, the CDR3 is TGTGCCAGTAGTTTAACCGGGAGCTGGGGCACTGAAGCTTTCTTT.

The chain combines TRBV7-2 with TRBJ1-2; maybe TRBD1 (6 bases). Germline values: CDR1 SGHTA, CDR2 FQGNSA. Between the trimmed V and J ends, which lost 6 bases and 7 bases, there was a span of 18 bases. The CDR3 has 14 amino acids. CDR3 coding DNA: TGTGCCAGCAGGTCCACCGGGACAAACGTTGGCTACACCTTC. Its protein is CASRSTGTNVGYTF.

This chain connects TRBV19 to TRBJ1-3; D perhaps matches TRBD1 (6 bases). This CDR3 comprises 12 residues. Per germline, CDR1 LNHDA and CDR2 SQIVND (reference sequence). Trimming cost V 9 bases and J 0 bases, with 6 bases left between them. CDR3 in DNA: TGTGCCAGCAGGGGCTCTGGAAACACCATATATTTT. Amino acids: CASRGSGNTIYF.

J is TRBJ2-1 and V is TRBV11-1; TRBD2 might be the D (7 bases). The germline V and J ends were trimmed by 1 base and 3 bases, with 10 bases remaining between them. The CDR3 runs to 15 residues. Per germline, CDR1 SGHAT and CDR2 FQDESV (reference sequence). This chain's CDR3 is CASSLGEGGYNEQFF. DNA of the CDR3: TGTGCCAGCAGCTTAGGGGAGGGGGGCTACAATGAGCAGTTCTTC. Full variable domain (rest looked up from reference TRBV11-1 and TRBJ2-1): EAEVAQSPRYKITEKSQAVAFWCDPISGHATLYWYRQILGQGPELLVQFQDESVVDDSQLPKDRFSAERLKGVDSTLKIQPAELGDSAMYLCASSLGEGGYNEQFFGPGTRLTVL.

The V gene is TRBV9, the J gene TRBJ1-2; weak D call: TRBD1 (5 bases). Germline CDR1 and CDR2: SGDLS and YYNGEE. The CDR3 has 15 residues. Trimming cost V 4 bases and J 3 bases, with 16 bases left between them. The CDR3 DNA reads TGTGCCAGCAGCCCCTCCTATTCGGGGGACTATGGCTACACCTTC. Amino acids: CASSPSYSGDYGYTF.

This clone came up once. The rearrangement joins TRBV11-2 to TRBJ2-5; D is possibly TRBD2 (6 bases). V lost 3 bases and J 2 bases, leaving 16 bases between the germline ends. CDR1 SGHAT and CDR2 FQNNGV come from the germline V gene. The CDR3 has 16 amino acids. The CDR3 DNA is TGTGCCAGCAGCTTTGCCCTTTTCGCGGGGCAAGAGACCCAGTACTTC. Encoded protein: CASSFALFAGQETQYF.

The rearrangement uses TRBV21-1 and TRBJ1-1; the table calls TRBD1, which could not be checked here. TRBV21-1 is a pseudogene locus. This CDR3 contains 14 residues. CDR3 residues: CAQRLTGLNTEAFF. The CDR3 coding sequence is TGTGCCCAGCGGTTGACAGGCCTGAACACTGAAGCTTTCTTT.

The CDR3 coding sequence is TGCGCCAGCAAAAATCGGACAGGCCCACCCCTCCACTTT. Translating gives CASKNRTGPPLHF. V gene TRBV5-1 combines with J gene TRBJ1-6; 7 nucleotides align to TRBD1. Per the germline V gene, CDR1 is SGHRS and CDR2 is YFSETQ. The CDR3 totals 13 residues. The trim removed 6 bases at V and 11 bases at J, leaving 8 bases unmatched.